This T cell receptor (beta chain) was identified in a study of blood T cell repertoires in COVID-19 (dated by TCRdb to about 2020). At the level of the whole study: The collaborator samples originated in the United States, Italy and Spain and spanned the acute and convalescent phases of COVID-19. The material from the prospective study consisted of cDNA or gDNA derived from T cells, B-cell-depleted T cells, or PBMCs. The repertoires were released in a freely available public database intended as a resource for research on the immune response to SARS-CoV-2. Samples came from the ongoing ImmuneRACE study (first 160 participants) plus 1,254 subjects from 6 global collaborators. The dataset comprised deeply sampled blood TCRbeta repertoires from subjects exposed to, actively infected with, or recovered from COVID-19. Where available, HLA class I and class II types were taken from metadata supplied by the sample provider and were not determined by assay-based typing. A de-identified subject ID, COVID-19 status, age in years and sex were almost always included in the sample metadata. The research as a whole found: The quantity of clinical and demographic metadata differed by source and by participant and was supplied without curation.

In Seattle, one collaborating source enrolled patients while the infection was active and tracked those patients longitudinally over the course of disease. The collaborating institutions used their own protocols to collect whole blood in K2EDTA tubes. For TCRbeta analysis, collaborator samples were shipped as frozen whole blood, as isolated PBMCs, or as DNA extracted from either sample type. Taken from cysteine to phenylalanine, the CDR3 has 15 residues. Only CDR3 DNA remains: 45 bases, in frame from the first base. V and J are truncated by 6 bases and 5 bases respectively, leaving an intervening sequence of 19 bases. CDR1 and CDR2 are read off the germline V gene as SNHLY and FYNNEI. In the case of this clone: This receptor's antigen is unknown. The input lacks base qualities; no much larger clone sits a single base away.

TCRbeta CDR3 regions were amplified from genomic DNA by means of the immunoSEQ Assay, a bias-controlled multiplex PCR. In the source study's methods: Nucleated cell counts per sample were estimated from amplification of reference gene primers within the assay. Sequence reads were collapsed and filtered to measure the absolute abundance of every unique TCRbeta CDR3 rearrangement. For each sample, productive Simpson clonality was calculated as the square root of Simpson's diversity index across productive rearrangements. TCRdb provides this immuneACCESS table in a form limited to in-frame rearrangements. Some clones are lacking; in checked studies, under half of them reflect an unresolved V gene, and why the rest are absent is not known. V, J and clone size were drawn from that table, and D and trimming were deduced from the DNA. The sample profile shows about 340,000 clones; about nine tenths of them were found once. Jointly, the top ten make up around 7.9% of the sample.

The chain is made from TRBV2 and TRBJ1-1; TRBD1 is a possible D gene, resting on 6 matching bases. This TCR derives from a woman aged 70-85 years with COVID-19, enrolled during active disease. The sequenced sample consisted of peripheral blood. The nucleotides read TGTGCCAGCAGACGGGACACCGCCTTGAGGACTGAAGCTTTCTTT. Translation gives CASRRDTALRTEAFF.